This TCR beta chain was retrieved from a study of cytomegalovirus exposure and HLA in healthy donors. General study findings and limits: Differences between HLA loci emerged in a later analysis of TCR association rates, with DRB1 most and HLA-C fewest. As immune exposure information, only CMV serostatus was available.

Of note for this clone: Its antigen is unidentified.

PCR amplification relied on 60 Vbeta primers (plus 13 Jbeta primers). Clones were sequenced by immunoSEQ multiplex PCR, and TCRdb holds only the in-frame ones, with some missing. The repertoire holds around 96,000 clones, with approximately 80% as singletons. This CDR3 is 14 amino acids long. V lost 5 bases, J lost 5 bases, and 6 bases stayed unmatched. Germline V gene data show CDR1 as SGHNT and CDR2 as YENEEA. The sample was PBMCs. This chain connects TRBV11-3 to TRBJ2-3; 8 bases map to TRBD2. The clonotype comes from a man younger than 30 in good health and CMV-seronegative. Written as DNA, the CDR3 is TGTGCCAGCAGCCCGGGTAGCGGGGTAGATACGCAGTATTTT. Translated, it gives CASSPGSGVDTQYF. The full variable domain, in which reference TRBV11-3 and TRBJ2-3 provide the parts outside the CDR3, is EAGVVQSPRYKIIEKKQPVAFWCNPISGHNTLYWYLQNLGQGPELLIRYENEEAVDDSQLPKDRFSAERLKGVDSTLKIQPAELGDSAVYLCASSPGSGVDTQYFGPGTRLTVL.